One and the same sample provided the 26 T cell receptor beta chains below, sequenced in a study of untreated major depressive disorder. The data were produced by immunoSEQ multiplex PCR, yet TCRdb's version contains in-frame clones alone and is incomplete. Here the sample spans 21,000 or so clones, around 87% being singletons. Sequenced sample: CD4+ T cells from PBMCs. These receptors were collected from a woman aged 25 to 39 in good health.

The chain links TRBV28 to TRBJ1-5; no clear D. Trimming removed 7 bases from V and 2 bases from J, with 18 bases in between. Germline CDR1 MDHEN, CDR2 SYDVKM. The CDR3 length is 16 residues. The CDR3 spells CASTLTRQVRNQPQHF. CDR3 DNA sequence: TGTGCCAGCACCCTGACGAGGCAGGTTCGCAATCAGCCCCAGCATTTT.

The chain links TRBV4-3 to TRBJ1-1; D perhaps matches TRBD1 (5 bases). Per the germline V gene, CDR1 is LGHNA and CDR2 is YSLEER. CDR3 length: 13 residues. V lost 0 bases and J lost 5, with 7 bases in between. The DNA of the CDR3 is TGCGCCAGCAGCCAAGATCGGGGGACTGAAGCTTTCTTT. This sequence encodes CASSQDRGTEAFF.

This sequence joins TRBV7-9 and TRBJ2-2, with D perhaps TRBD2 (6 bases). The CDR3 runs 16 residues. V was pared by 0 bases and J by 3 bases, with 11 bases between. Germline-derived CDR1 and CDR2 are SEHNR and FQNEAQ (reference sequence). The CDR3 reads CASSLASGADTGELFF. The CDR3 bases are TGTGCCAGCAGCTTAGCGTCGGGAGCGGACACCGGGGAGCTGTTTTTT.

The J gene is TRBJ2-1, the V gene TRBV5-4; D possibly corresponds to TRBD1 (5 bases). The CDR3 contains 14 residues. V was clipped by 3 bases and J by 0 bases, with 7 bases between them. The germline gives CDR1 SGHNT, CDR2 YYREEE (reference sequence). For the CDR3, the DNA is TGTGCCAGCAGCTCAGGGATCTCCTACAATGAGCAGTTCTTC. It is translated as CASSSGISYNEQFF.

The V gene is TRBV5-1, the J gene TRBJ1-1; 7 positions match TRBD1. Trimming removed 4 bases from V and 0 bases from J; junction bases left unmatched: 6. Germline lookup yields CDR1 SGHRS and CDR2 YFSETQ. The CDR3 runs 15 residues. Here the CDR3 DNA reads TGCGCCAGCAGCCGGGGGGACAGTATGAACACTGAAGCTTTCTTT. Translating gives CASSRGDSMNTEAFF.

The chain joins TRBV5-6 to TRBJ2-5; D remains unclear. The germline V gene has CDR1 SGHDT and CDR2 YYEEEE. V lost 2 bases to trimming and J lost 2 bases, with 10 bases between them. The CDR3 sequence is 14 residues long. The CDR3 here is CASSLGIGQETQYF. DNA for the CDR3: TGTGCCAGCAGCTTAGGCATAGGGCAAGAGACCCAGTACTTC.

The chain is built from TRBV19 and TRBJ2-7; 8 bases fit TRBD1. The trim removed 0 bases at V and 3 bases at J, leaving 13 bases unmatched. Per the germline V gene, CDR1 is LNHDA and CDR2 is SQIVND (reference sequence). The CDR3 has 18 amino acids. The CDR3 is CASSIDPPRAGGNYEQYF. The CDR3 DNA sequence: TGTGCCAGTAGTATAGATCCCCCTAGGGCAGGGGGCAACTACGAGCAGTACTTC.

The gene calls are TRBV7-2 and TRBJ1-1; D gene unclear. V was shortened by 5 bases and J by 2 bases, with 12 bases between the two germline ends. CDR1 and CDR2 from the germline V gene are SGHTA and FQGNSA. There are 14 residues in the CDR3. Here the CDR3 DNA reads TGTGCCAGCAGCCCGCAAAGCAGCAACACTGAAGCTTTCTTT. Protein product: CASSPQSSNTEAFF.

V is TRBV28 and J is TRBJ1-4, with unresolved D. Trimming removed 9 bases from V and 1 base from J, with 6 bases in between. CDR1 is MDHEN and CDR2 is SYDVKM in the germline V gene. There are 12 residues in the CDR3. CDR3 sequence: CASEETNEKLFF. The CDR3 DNA sequence: TGTGCCAGTGAGGAAACTAATGAAAAACTGTTTTTT. Complete variable domain (other parts from reference TRBV28 and TRBJ1-4): DVKVTQSSRYLVKRTGEKVFLECVQDMDHENMFWYRQDPGLGLRLIYFSYDVKMKEKGDIPEGYSVSREKKERFSLILESASTNQTSMYLCASEETNEKLFFGSGTQLSVL.

This chain joins TRBV27 and TRBJ1-5; D ambiguous. Trimming removed 5 bases at V and 6 bases at J, with 11 bases between. The CDR3 runs to 13 residues. Germline values: CDR1 MNHEY, CDR2 SMNVEV (reference sequence). The CDR3 DNA sequence: TGTGCCAGCAGTCAGGAGGGAGGTCAGCCCCAGCATTTT. It encodes CASSQEGGQPQHF.

The chain links TRBV7-7 to TRBJ2-2; possible D gene TRBD2, 5 bases. CDR1 and CDR2 (germline): SSHAT, FNYEAQ (reference sequence). CDR3 length: 17 residues. The V and J ends lost 5 bases and 1 base respectively, with 17 bases between them. This CDR3 reads CASSRGRVGKNTGELFF. CDR3 coding DNA: TGTGCCAGCAGCCGGGGAAGAGTCGGAAAGAACACCGGGGAGCTGTTTTTT.

The chain has TRBV9 and TRBJ2-1; possibly TRBD2 for D (7 bases). CDR3 length: 15 amino acids. Germline loops: CDR1 SGDLS, CDR2 YYNGEE. Between the trimmed V and J ends, which lost 3 bases and 4 bases, there was a span of 14 bases. The chain's CDR3 is CASSEARGLYNEQFF. The DNA for the CDR3 is TGTGCCAGCAGCGAGGCGCGGGGGCTATACAATGAGCAGTTCTTC.

This sequence joins TRBV20-1 and TRBJ1-5; maybe TRBD1 (6 bases). V dropped 2 bases and J dropped 7 bases, with 6 bases sitting between them. Germline CDR1 and CDR2: DFQATT and SNEGSKA (reference sequence). The CDR3 consists of 11 residues. The CDR3 DNA reads TGCAGTGCTAGACAGGGGCAGCCCCAGCATTTT. It is translated as CSARQGQPQHF.

The chain couples TRBV2 to TRBJ2-7; TRBD1 agrees at 7 bases. This CDR3 comprises 15 residues. CDR1 and CDR2 from the germline V gene are SNHLY and FYNNEI. The J segment lost 3 bases and the V segment lost 4 bases, leaving 9 bases of the junction unmatched. CDR3 loop: CASSADRAINYEQYF. The CDR3 coding sequence is TGTGCCAGCAGTGCCGACAGGGCCATCAACTACGAGCAGTACTTC.

V usage is TRBV2 and J usage is TRBJ2-3; TRBD1 matches at 7 bases. The CDR3 length is 14 residues. J was trimmed by 1 base and V by 7 bases; bases with no gene match: 5. The germline V gene has CDR1 SNHLY and CDR2 FYNNEI. The CDR3 is CASTRDRGTDTQYF. The CDR3 DNA reads TGTGCCAGCACCAGGGACAGAGGCACAGATACGCAGTATTTT.

V gene TRBV6-5 combines with J gene TRBJ2-2; tentatively, D is TRBD1 (6 bases). V lost 6 bases, J lost 0 bases, and 11 bases lay in between. Germline CDR1 is MNHEY and CDR2 is SVGAGI. The CDR3 loop spans 15 amino acids. CDR3 sequence (DNA): TGTGCCAGCAGCCGGGACACCGCGAACACCGGGGAGCTGTTTTTT. Protein product: CASSRDTANTGELFF.

J is TRBJ2-7 and V is TRBV28; TRBD1 agrees at 9 bases. Germline loops: CDR1 MDHEN, CDR2 SYDVKM. V lost 6 bases and J lost 2; bases outside the gene matches: 2. This CDR3 has 13 amino acids. The CDR3 sequence: CASRQGATYEQYF. The DNA of the CDR3 is TGTGCCAGCAGACAGGGGGCTACCTACGAGCAGTACTTC. The full variable domain, with the rest looked up from reference TRBV28 and TRBJ2-7, is DVKVTQSSRYLVKRTGEKVFLECVQDMDHENMFWYRQDPGLGLRLIYFSYDVKMKEKGDIPEGYSVSREKKERFSLILESASTNQTSMYLCASRQGATYEQYFGPGTRLTVT.

The chain carries TRBV6-5 and TRBJ1-5; the match to TRBD1 covers 8 bases. Germline V gene data show CDR1 as MNHEY and CDR2 as SVGAGI. The CDR3 loop spans 14 amino acids. V shed 6 bases, J shed 7 bases, and the junction held 8 bases outside the gene matches. CDR3 sequence (DNA): TGTGCCAGCAGCCGAAGACAGGGGCTGCAGCCCCAGCATTTT. Protein product: CASSRRQGLQPQHF.

The rearrangement links TRBV2 to TRBJ2-5; 8 positions match TRBD2. The V gene's germline CDR1 is SNHLY and CDR2 FYNNEI. This CDR3 is built from 12 residues. With V trimmed by 8 bases and J by 5 bases, 4 bases remained unmatched. The CDR3 nucleotides read TGTGCCAGCGGGACTAGGTGGGAGACCCAGTACTTC. Residues: CASGTRWETQYF.

In this sample, this clone turned up a few times. One end of the junction fails to match germline, which may point to a read error. The V and J genes are TRBV5-1 and TRBJ2-2; weak D call: TRBD2 (5 bases). Germline-derived CDR1 and CDR2 are SGHRS and YFSETQ. The CDR3 spans 16 residues. The CDR3 DNA is TGCGCCAGCAGTTTGGCTGACGAGGGAAGGGCCGGGGAGCTGTTTTTT. Encoded protein: CASSLADEGRAGELFF.

V is TRBV7-2 and J is TRBJ1-5; D ambiguous. V was shortened by 5 bases and J by 5 bases, with 13 bases between the two germline ends. The CDR3 is made up of 14 amino acids. Germline V gene sequence: CDR1 SGHTA, CDR2 FQGNSA. The CDR3: CASSTLPRDQPQHF. CDR3 DNA sequence: TGTGCCAGCAGCACACTCCCCCGGGATCAGCCCCAGCATTTT.

The rearrangement links TRBV5-4 to TRBJ2-6, with TRBD2 identical over 7 bases. CDR3 length: 18 amino acids. V was pared by 5 bases and J by 0 bases, with 11 bases of the junction left unmatched. Germline V lookup: CDR1 SGHNT, CDR2 YYREEE (reference sequence). The CDR3 DNA follows: TGTGCCAGCAGGCGGGGAGGGACTCCCAGCTCTGGGGCCAACGTCCTGACTTTC. Protein product: CASRRGGTPSSGANVLTF.

The V call is TRBV28, the J call TRBJ2-3, with 7 nucleotides matching TRBD2. The V segment lost 7 bases and the J segment 0 bases; nucleotides outside the gene matches: 1. CDR1 is MDHEN, CDR2 SYDVKM, per germline. The CDR3 has 13 residues. CDR3 coding DNA: TGTGCCAGCATCGGGGGGAGCACAGATACGCAGTATTTT. It is translated as CASIGGSTDTQYF.

The chain employs TRBV5-1 and TRBJ2-5; D gene ambiguous. The CDR3 spans 13 residues. Trimming pared 0 bases from V and 5 bases from J, leaving 8 bases between. Germline V lookup: CDR1 SGHRS, CDR2 YFSETQ. CDR3 in amino acids: CASSLEALETQYF. The CDR3 coding sequence is TGCGCCAGCAGCTTGGAAGCTTTGGAGACCCAGTACTTC.

V gene TRBV7-2 combines with J gene TRBJ2-7, with 11 positions matching TRBD1. Germline V gives CDR1 SGHTA, CDR2 FQGNSA. This CDR3 has 14 amino acids. Trimming removed 3 bases from V and 4 bases from J; junction bases left unmatched: 2. CDR3 bases: TGTGCCAGCAGCTTCCGGGACAGGGGGTACGAGCAGTACTTC. Protein sequence: CASSFRDRGYEQYF.

This chain joins TRBV5-6 and TRBJ1-3; D remains ambiguous. Per the germline V gene, CDR1 is SGHDT and CDR2 is YYEEEE. The CDR3 is 15 residues long. The V end was cut by 1 base, the J end by 0 bases, with 8 bases between. The CDR3 loop reads CASSLFGLSGNTIYF. Written as DNA, the CDR3 is TGTGCCAGCAGCTTGTTTGGCCTCTCTGGAAACACCATATATTTT.